This TCR beta chain is drawn from a study of T cells after yellow fever vaccination (dated by TCRdb to the late 2010s). At the level of the whole study: The SMART-Seq v4 Ultra Low Input RNA kit was used to prepare libraries from fractions with low cell numbers. To track T-cell clones before and after primary and booster YFV17D yellow fever vaccination, bulk TCR alpha and beta repertoires were sequenced longitudinally. Two healthy male donors, one aged 18 to 30 and one aged 30 to 40 years, were included in the cohort. Bulk PBMC replicates and cell subsets were isolated from blood drawn at multiple timepoints before and after both primary and secondary immunization.

Beyond this particular receptor, the publication reports: Most clones expanded after primary vaccination (approximately 97% of CD4 and around nine tenths of CD8) were re-detected after the booster, suggesting that broad memory maintenance occurred. The secondary T-cell response was found to be weaker but faster than the primary response, with a peak reached on day 5 rather than on day 15. Because the study included only a couple of donors, the extent to which the findings can be generalized is limited. A small fraction of clonotypes appeared in both the CD4 and CD8 compartments, likely as a result of convergent recombination. Computational filtering was needed because FACS-sorted repertoires could contain abundant contaminating clonotypes from the bulk population.

What this sample's treatment or condition label stands for: live attenuated yellow fever vaccine strain. At each blood-draw timepoint, two biological replicates of bulk PBMCs were collected. A standard Ficoll-Paque protocol was used to isolate PBMCs from peripheral blood. TriZol was used to extract RNA from bulk PBMCs, from CD4 and CD8 fractions, and from dextramer-positive and dextramer-negative fractions. A remark on this clonotype: No antigen is known for it. An end of the junction differs from the germline gene, which may be a read error.

The listed sequencing device is Illumina NovaSeq 6000. Synthesis of TCR cDNA relied on 5'RACE template switching, a step that introduced a universal primer site along with unique molecular identifiers. Priming for cDNA synthesis came from both the TCR alpha and TCR beta constant segments. Library amplification involved two PCR steps, and the second step added sample barcodes and sequencing adapters. Libraries were sequenced on Illumina HiSeq 2500 (2x100 bp) or NovaSeq (2x150 bp). The published analysis was carried out like this. MIGEC handled demultiplexing of reads and collapsing into UMI consensus sequences, while MiXCR performed V(D)J alignment. Vaccine-responding clonotypes were identified with edgeR using replicate PBMC samples, with FDR below 0.01 and a log2 fold change above 5 up to day 15 being required. Each bulk clonotype was labeled CD4 or CD8 based on which sequenced repertoire, CD4 or CD8, contained the clonotype at higher abundance. Clones were called with MiXCR by TCRdb after fastp trimmed the public reads at Q25, and only in-frame beta chains were retained. Here each entry gathers all rows of one CDR3 protein and keeps the most common genes and DNA. The V and J calls were not made by the authors but by TCRdb's processing. The sample data list about 340,000 distinct CDR3 sequences, and about 4% of these were observed just once. Approximately 24% of the sample belongs to the ten largest clones.

The CDR3 has 9 amino acids, counting the end cysteine and phenylalanine. Of the read, only the CDR3 DNA is kept; its 27 bases are in frame from base 1. The TCR comes from a man younger than 35 who received the YFV17D yellow fever vaccine. Sample: PBMCs, taken 5 days after the yellow fever booster vaccination. The rearranged segments are TRBV12-3 or TRBV12-4 and TRBJ1-2, with no confident D gene call. In nucleotide form, the sequence is TGTGCCAGCAGGTCGGACGGGAACTTC. This translates into CASRSDGNF.